These 29 T cell receptor beta chains came from one sample sequenced in a study of beta chain features in type 1 diabetes (dated by TCRdb to 2017 to 2018). Study-level results and caveats: A moderate but significant shortening of TCRB CDR3 length was observed in type 1 diabetes patients in all four CD4+ subsets.

These receptors lack a known antigen. Libraries were made using the immunoSEQ multiplex PCR assay. The High Capacity cDNA Reverse Transcription Kit was used to reverse transcribe all of the isolated RNA, meaning that expressed TCRB transcripts were what got sequenced. Drawn from immuneACCESS, this table holds only the in-frame rearrangements with V and J called that TCRdb kept. Clones are partly lost; checked studies trace under half to an unresolved V gene and leave the rest unexplained. The sample table contains a few hundred thousand clones; only one count was recorded for 16% of them. The ten largest clones take up about 0.08% of the sample. The specimen was naive CD4+ T cells from blood. Reading the label with the study, this specimen's cell subset or site is: true naive CD4+ T cells. The source is a man aged 25-45 years with type 1 diabetes.

The V gene is TRBV15, the J gene TRBJ1-4; no reliable D call. The CDR3 runs to 14 residues. Germline assignment: CDR1 LNHNV and CDR2 YYDKDF (reference sequence). V shed 1 base and J shed 4 bases, with 7 bases lying between them. The DNA of the CDR3 is TGTGCCACCAGCAGAGGAAGCTTTAATGAAAAACTGTTTTTT. Protein: CATSRGSFNEKLFF.

The chain joins TRBV9 to TRBJ1-5; 9 bases fit TRBD1. The CDR3 contains 17 residues. Germline trimming cut 5 bases from V and 1 base from J; bases unmatched to any gene: 10. The germline gives CDR1 SGDLS, CDR2 YYNGEE. CDR3 nucleotides: TGTGCCAGCAGTTCTGGACAGGGGCTGTCGAGCAATCAGCCCCAGCATTTT. Its protein product is CASSSGQGLSSNQPQHF. Drawing the rest from reference TRBV9 and TRBJ1-5, the complete variable domain is DSGVTQTPKHLITATGQRVTLRCSPRSGDLSVYWYQQSLDQGLQFLIQYYNGEERAKGNILERFSAQQFPDLHSELNLSSLELGDSALYFCASSSGQGLSSNQPQHFGDGTRLSIL.

This clone has a handful of counts. J is TRBJ2-3 and V is TRBV11-2, with no clear D. With 2 bases removed from V and 1 base from J, the gap between germline ends came to 10 bases. The CDR3 loop spans 15 amino acids. CDR1 is SGHAT, CDR2 FQNNGV, per germline. The CDR3, as DNA: TGTGCCAGCAGCTTAAGGTTGGGTGGCACAGATACGCAGTATTTT. Its translation is CASSLRLGGTDTQYF.

A few counts support this clone. This sequence joins TRBV30 and TRBJ1-5, with D maybe TRBD1 (6 bases). This CDR3 spans 14 amino acids. Between the trimmed V and J ends, which lost 4 bases and 5 bases, there was a span of 15 bases. CDR1 and CDR2 from the germline V gene are GTSNPN and SVGIG (reference sequence). The CDR3 DNA is TGTGCCTGGAATACAGGGAACTTTGATCAGCCCCAGCATTTT. Translating gives CAWNTGNFDQPQHF.

The CDR3 bases are TGCAGCGGAGGAATTTTTGAAAAACTGTTTTTT. This encodes CSGGIFEKLFF. The chain joins TRBV29-1 to TRBJ1-4; D is uncertain. This CDR3 has 11 residues. V dropped 7 bases and J dropped 7 bases, with 10 bases sitting between them. CDR1 is SQVTM, CDR2 ANQGSEA, per germline.

This clone was detected a few times. V and J are TRBV29-1 and TRBJ2-7, with D possibly TRBD2 on 6 matching bases. The CDR3 contains 13 residues. The V end was cut by 3 bases, the J end by 4 bases, with 13 bases between. Per germline, CDR1 SQVTM and CDR2 ANQGSEA. CDR3 amino acids: CSVDDSGGYEQYF. CDR3 sequence (DNA): TGCAGCGTTGATGATAGCGGAGGATACGAGCAGTACTTC.

The rearrangement joins TRBV2 to TRBJ1-2; TRBD1 matches 8 bases. CDR1 is SNHLY and CDR2 is FYNNEI in the germline V gene. The CDR3 spans 13 residues. Trimming at V came to 8 bases and at J to 4 bases, leaving 6 bases not matched to a gene. This chain's CDR3 is CASRGGTGYGYTF. The CDR3 region has the DNA TGTGCCAGCCGAGGGGGGACAGGCTATGGCTACACCTTC.

This clone was seen more than once but under ten times. This chain links TRBV18 with TRBJ2-4; D is perhaps TRBD1 (5 bases). Trimming took 6 bases from V and 6 from J, leaving 18 bases between them. The CDR3 has 15 amino acids. Germline assignment: CDR1 KGHSH and CDR2 LQKENI. The CDR3 DNA reads as TGTGCCAGCTCGCTAGACAGACCCGTTGGAAACATTCAGTACTTC. Residues: CASSLDRPVGNIQYF.

The V call is TRBV9, the J call TRBJ2-7; 10 bases agree with TRBD2. V shed 3 bases, J shed 7 bases, and the junction held 7 bases outside the gene matches. CDR3 size: 14 residues. Germline-derived CDR1 and CDR2 are SGDLS and YYNGEE. CDR3 DNA sequence: TGTGCCAGCAGCGAAGCGGGAGGGGTCAGAGAGCAGTACTTC. Translated: CASSEAGGVREQYF.

V and J are TRBV29-1 and TRBJ1-2; 9 positions match TRBD1. The CDR3 has 14 residues. Germline CDR1 is SQVTM and CDR2 is ANQGSEA. V lost 0 bases to trimming and J lost 8 bases; unmatched junction nucleotides: 7. The CDR3 sequence: CSVEDQGTGYGYTF. The CDR3 nucleotides are TGCAGCGTTGAAGATCAAGGGACAGGGTACGGCTACACCTTC.

V gene TRBV5-6 combines with J gene TRBJ2-7; D remains ambiguous. CDR3 length: 12 amino acids. Per germline, CDR1 SGHDT and CDR2 YYEEEE. The V end was cut by 0 bases, the J end by 2 bases, with 3 bases between. CDR3 protein: CASSLGAYEQYF. In DNA form, the CDR3 reads TGTGCCAGCAGCTTGGGGGCCTACGAGCAGTACTTC. Variable domain in full (rest from reference TRBV5-6 and TRBJ2-7): DAGVTQSPTHLIKTRGQQVTLRCSPKSGHDTVSWYQQALGQGPQFIFQYYEEEERQRGNFPDRFSGHQFPNYSSELNVNALLLGDSALYLCASSLGAYEQYFGPGTRLTVT.

This clone appeared a few times. CDR3 sequence reads: CASSSRLAGTSYNEQFF. The CDR3 coding sequence is TGTGCCAGCAGCTCCCGACTAGCGGGGACCTCCTACAATGAGCAGTTCTTC. The chain employs TRBV4-2 and TRBJ2-1, with 11 bases matching TRBD2. The CDR3 runs to 17 residues. Trimming at V came to 5 bases and at J to 0 bases, leaving 6 bases not matched to a gene. Germline V gives CDR1 LGHNA, CDR2 YNFKEQ.

In DNA form, the CDR3 reads TGTGCCAGCAGCCCCGGTCCCTTACAAGAGACCCAGTACTTC. Translation: CASSPGPLQETQYF. The chain recombines TRBV7-3 with TRBJ2-5; D unresolved. Trimming pared 5 bases from V and 2 bases from J, leaving 12 bases between. The CDR3 spans 14 residues. Germline V gene lookup returns CDR1 SGHTA and CDR2 FQGTGA.

The gene calls are TRBV28 and TRBJ2-1; no definite D call. Per the germline V gene, CDR1 is MDHEN and CDR2 is SYDVKM. V lost 7 bases and J lost 6, with 13 bases in between. This CDR3 region has 13 residues. The CDR3 here is CASKGPLPNEQFF. The CDR3 DNA follows: TGTGCCAGCAAAGGACCTTTGCCCAATGAGCAGTTCTTC. The whole variable domain, remainder taken from reference TRBV28 and TRBJ2-1, is DVKVTQSSRYLVKRTGEKVFLECVQDMDHENMFWYRQDPGLGLRLIYFSYDVKMKEKGDIPEGYSVSREKKERFSLILESASTNQTSMYLCASKGPLPNEQFFGPGTRLTVL.

V usage is TRBV29-1 and J usage is TRBJ1-1; 8 bases fit TRBD1. Per the germline V gene, CDR1 is SQVTM and CDR2 is ANQGSEA. V trimming: 7 bases; J trimming: 5 bases; junction bases outside the gene matches: 6. The CDR3 runs 12 residues. The CDR3 reads CSAEDRETEAFF. CDR3 sequence (DNA): TGCAGCGCAGAGGACAGGGAGACTGAAGCTTTCTTT.

J is TRBJ2-6 and V is TRBV23-1, with D tentatively TRBD1 (6 bases). TRBV23-1 is an ORF, and what it does is uncertain. The V gene lost 5 bases and the J gene lost 0 bases, with 20 bases spanning the gap. The CDR3 is made up of 19 amino acids. CDR3 sequence: CASSGQTGFDDSGANVLTF. The CDR3 DNA is TGCGCCAGCAGTGGCCAAACAGGGTTCGATGACTCTGGGGCCAACGTCCTGACTTTC.

The V gene is TRBV29-1, the J gene TRBJ2-3; D is tentatively TRBD1 or TRBD2 (5 bases each). Germline CDR1 reads SQVTM; CDR2 reads ANQGSEA. V gave up 4 bases and J gave up 5 bases, with 16 bases separating them. The CDR3 spans 14 residues. As DNA, the CDR3 is TGCAGCGTTGGCTCGGGGCTACCAGGAGATACGCAGTATTTT. Translating it yields CSVGSGLPGDTQYF.

This clone showed up just a few times. The chain carries TRBV12-5 and TRBJ2-1, with D perhaps TRBD1 (6 bases). Germline V CDR1 and CDR2: LGHNT, FRNRAP. Trimming pared 5 bases from V and 8 bases from J, leaving 19 bases between. CDR3 size: 15 residues. CDR3: CASGLGTSTPDEQFF. The CDR3 nucleotides read TGTGCTAGTGGTCTGGGGACAAGTACCCCCGATGAGCAGTTCTTC.

The chain links TRBV7-2 to TRBJ2-1; a weak D match, TRBD2 (5 bases). The CDR3 runs to 13 residues. V was shortened by 0 bases and J by 12 bases, with 12 bases between the two germline ends. Germline CDR1 is SGHTA and CDR2 is FQGNSA. The CDR3 DNA follows: TGTGCCAGCAGCTTAGCAGAGGGAAGTCGGCAGTTCTTC. Translation: CASSLAEGSRQFF. The full variable domain, completed using reference TRBV7-2 and TRBJ2-1, is GAGVSQSPSNKVTEKGKDVELRCDPISGHTALYWYRQSLGQGLEFLIYFQGNSAPDKSGLPSDRFSAERTGGSVSTLTIQRTQQEDSAVYLCASSLAEGSRQFFGPGTRLTVL.

V gene TRBV5-1 combines with J gene TRBJ2-1; D is unresolved. Germline values: CDR1 SGHRS, CDR2 YFSETQ. The CDR3 sequence is 12 residues long. The germline V and J ends were trimmed by 0 bases and 8 bases, with 6 bases remaining between them. The CDR3: CASSLEIYEQFF. The CDR3 bases are TGCGCCAGCAGCTTGGAAATCTATGAGCAGTTCTTC.

This clone was detected only a few times. The genes are TRBV30 and TRBJ1-5; TRBD1 matches 9 bases. This CDR3 contains 14 residues. Germline trimming cut 2 bases from V and 10 bases from J; bases unmatched to any gene: 9. Germline V gene sequence: CDR1 GTSNPN, CDR2 SVGIG (reference sequence). The CDR3 coding sequence is TGTGCCTGGAGTTTGCTAACAGGGGGCTCCCCCCAGCATTTT. Translated: CAWSLLTGGSPQHF.

This clone was observed a handful of times. J is TRBJ2-3 and V is TRBV14; D is perhaps TRBD1 (6 bases). The CDR3 runs 17 residues. Germline loops: CDR1 SGHDN, CDR2 FVKESK. With 0 bases removed from V and 4 bases from J, the gap between germline ends came to 17 bases. CDR3 sequence (DNA): TGTGCCAGCAGCCAAGATGGACGGGGAGAGGGGGCAGATACGCAGTATTTT. Translating gives CASSQDGRGEGADTQYF.

This clone has just a few counts. This chain connects TRBV9 to TRBJ2-1; TRBD2 matches at 14 bases. CDR1 is SGDLS and CDR2 is YYNGEE in the germline V gene. V trimming: 7 bases; J trimming: 2 bases; junction bases outside the gene matches: 20. The CDR3 has 21 amino acids. The CDR3 loop is CASASPLPGTSGRIAYNEQFF. The CDR3 nucleotides are TGTGCCAGCGCTAGCCCCCTTCCCGGGACTAGCGGGAGAATCGCCTACAATGAGCAGTTCTTC. The full variable domain, rest sourced from reference TRBV9 and TRBJ2-1, is DSGVTQTPKHLITATGQRVTLRCSPRSGDLSVYWYQQSLDQGLQFLIQYYNGEERAKGNILERFSAQQFPDLHSELNLSSLELGDSALYFCASASPLPGTSGRIAYNEQFFGPGTRLTVL.

This clone was seen only a few times. The genes are TRBV5-1 and TRBJ2-7; the D gene is possibly TRBD1 (6 bases). V lost 1 base and J 4 bases, leaving 6 bases between the germline ends. The germline V gene has CDR1 SGHRS and CDR2 YFSETQ. This CDR3 has 12 amino acids. The CDR3 bases are TGCGCCAGCAGCTTGCAGGGGTACGAGCAGTACTTC. Protein product: CASSLQGYEQYF.

This clone has a handful of counts. The CDR3 sequence: CAIKPGDRGGEQYF. The CDR3 DNA is TGTGCCATCAAACCGGGGGACAGGGGCGGCGAGCAGTACTTC. The chain recombines TRBV10-3 with TRBJ2-7; TRBD1 matches at 10 bases. Germline V CDR1 and CDR2: ENHRY, SYGVKD. V was clipped by 7 bases and J by 6 bases; unmatched bases: 9. The CDR3 is made up of 14 amino acids.

The chain has TRBV29-1 and TRBJ1-1; no reliable D call. The V gene lost 4 bases and the J gene lost 7 bases, with 7 bases spanning the gap. This CDR3 region has 10 residues. The germline gives CDR1 SQVTM, CDR2 ANQGSEA. This CDR3 is CSVGSLEAFF. The CDR3 bases are TGCAGCGTTGGATCTCTTGAAGCTTTCTTT.

The chain links TRBV7-2 to TRBJ1-2; D possibly corresponds to TRBD1 (5 bases). Trimming took 0 bases from V and 4 from J, leaving 12 bases between them. There are 15 residues in the CDR3. Germline values: CDR1 SGHTA, CDR2 FQGNSA. CDR3 in DNA: TGTGCCAGCAGCTTAGCCTCGACAGCCGGCTATGGCTACACCTTC. This gives the protein CASSLASTAGYGYTF.

This chain joins TRBV15 and TRBJ2-3; D remains ambiguous. V was clipped by 3 bases and J by 4 bases, with 2 bases between them. The CDR3 runs 11 residues. Germline loops: CDR1 LNHNV, CDR2 YYDKDF (reference sequence). Written as DNA, the CDR3 is TGTGCCACCAGCAGGTCAGATACGCAGTATTTT. Residues: CATSRSDTQYF. The variable domain in full, with the rest retrieved from reference TRBV15 and TRBJ2-3, is DAMVIQNPRYQVTQFGKPVTLSCSQTLNHNVMYWYQQKSSQAPKLLFHYYDKDFNNEADTPDNFQSRRPNTSFCFLDIRSPGLGDTAMYLCATSRSDTQYFGPGTRLTVL.

The CDR3 loop reads CASSLLSGTGGYEQYF. The CDR3 DNA reads TGTGCCAGCAGCTTACTGTCCGGGACAGGCGGCTACGAGCAGTACTTC. The V and J genes are TRBV7-3 and TRBJ2-7; 8 bases agree with TRBD1. Germline loops: CDR1 SGHTA, CDR2 FQGTGA. V lost 2 bases to trimming and J lost 3 bases; unmatched junction nucleotides: 9. This CDR3 is built from 16 residues.